Below, 27 T cell receptor beta chains from the same sample are listed, as sequenced in a study of cytomegalovirus exposure and HLA in healthy donors (dated by TCRdb to 2016 to 2017). The library was obtained by the immunoSEQ multiplex PCR assay. The multiplex PCR relied on a mix of 60 forward primers for TCR Vbeta segments and 13 reverse primers for TCR Jbeta segments. TCRdb carries this immuneACCESS record with in-frame sequences only. Its versions omit some clonotypes, under half of them owing to an unresolved V gene in the studies checked, with the rest unexplained. This sample lists fewer than 250,000 clones; around 83% were detected once. Over 1.5% of the sample is held by the ten biggest clonotypes. Material: PBMCs. The receptors stem from a man aged 40-50 years in good health and CMV-seropositive.

With respect to this clone: The junction and the germline gene differ at one end; a read error may be behind it. J is TRBJ2-5 and V is TRBV7-7, with D tentatively TRBD2 (6 bases). The CDR3 totals 18 residues. The germline CDR1 and CDR2 sequences are SSHAT and FNYEAQ (reference sequence). The CDR3: CASSLGSGGVQQEETQYF. The CDR3 DNA reads as TGTGCTAGCAGCTTAGGGTCGGGCGGGGTCCAGCAGGAAGAGACCCAGTACTTC.

This clone has only a few counts. The gene calls are TRBV6-5 and TRBJ2-1, with TRBD2 identical over 8 bases. V lost 4 bases and J lost 6; bases outside the gene matches: 5. The germline CDR1 and CDR2 sequences are MNHEY and SVGAGI. This CDR3 contains 14 residues. CDR3 nucleotide sequence: TGTGCCAGCAGTTCAAGCGGGAGAGGCAATGAGCAGTTCTTC. Its translation: CASSSSGRGNEQFF.

This clone was counted a single time. The CDR3 nucleotides are TGTGCCAGCAGTTTATCCGGCGGGAGCAATGAGCAGTTCTTC. This sequence encodes CASSLSGGSNEQFF. The gene calls are TRBV27 and TRBJ2-1; 7 nucleotides align to TRBD2. The germline gives CDR1 MNHEY, CDR2 SMNVEV (reference sequence). The CDR3 totals 14 residues. After removal of 0 bases from V and 6 bases from J, the junction contained 2 bases not matched to a gene.

The chain joins TRBV7-3 to TRBJ2-2; 7 nucleotides match TRBD2. This CDR3 region has 16 residues. The junction had 12 bases not matched to a gene; V was cut back by 5 bases and J by 6 bases. CDR1 SGHTA and CDR2 FQGTGA come from the germline V gene. The CDR3 protein is CASSPLTQGGAGELFF. DNA for the CDR3: TGTGCCAGCAGCCCCCTCACGCAGGGAGGGGCCGGGGAGCTGTTTTTT.

Here the CDR3 reads CASSVIELSGNTIYF. CDR3 in DNA: TGTGCCAGCTCAGTCATCGAGCTCTCTGGAAACACCATATATTTT. V and J are TRBV18 and TRBJ1-3; the D is unclear. V was shortened by 5 bases and J by 0 bases, with 11 bases between the two germline ends. The CDR3 has 15 residues. Per germline, CDR1 KGHSH and CDR2 LQKENI. The variable domain in full, with the rest retrieved from reference TRBV18 and TRBJ1-3, is NAGVMQNPRHLVRRRGQEARLRCSPMKGHSHVYWYRQLPEEGLKFMVYLQKENIIDESGMPKERFSAEFPKEGPSILRIQQVVRGDSAAYFCASSVIELSGNTIYFGEGSWLTVV.

This chain links TRBV28 with TRBJ2-3; the match to TRBD2 covers 8 bases. Germline CDR1 and CDR2: MDHEN and SYDVKM. The CDR3 runs 15 residues. The V segment lost 5 bases and the J segment 3 bases; nucleotides outside the gene matches: 7. Here the CDR3 reads CASSGYSGTTDTQYF. The CDR3 coding sequence is TGTGCCAGCAGTGGTTATAGCGGGACGACAGATACGCAGTATTTT.

Of note for this clone: This specimen includes other DNA sequences encoding the same CDR3. This chain uses TRBV7-2 with TRBJ1-1, with D possibly being TRBD1 (6 bases). V was cut by 6 bases and J by 11 bases, with 19 bases left in between. Germline V gene data show CDR1 as SGHTA and CDR2 as FQGNSA. The CDR3 is 13 residues long. The CDR3: CASSLRQAPGAFF. In DNA form, the CDR3 reads TGTGCCAGCAGTTTACGACAGGCCCCAGGGGCTTTCTTT.

The chain couples TRBV27 to TRBJ1-1, with 7 bases that match TRBD1. Germline CDR1 MNHEY, CDR2 SMNVEV (reference sequence). The CDR3 length is 15 residues. V gave up 4 bases and J gave up 3 bases; unmatched junction bases: 8. CDR3 bases: TGTGCCAGCAGTTCCAGACAGGGTTTCGACACTGAAGCTTTCTTT. This codes for CASSSRQGFDTEAFF.

The chain couples TRBV11-2 to TRBJ1-4; no firm D call. Germline CDR1 is SGHAT and CDR2 is FQNNGV. Trimming removed 2 bases at V and 8 bases at J, with 6 bases between. CDR3 length equals 12 residues. The chain's CDR3 is CASSLRGEKLFF. The CDR3 DNA is TGTGCCAGCAGCTTACGAGGGGAAAAACTGTTTTTT.

This chain uses TRBV6-5 with TRBJ1-1; no reliable D call. Deletions cut 2 bases from V and 7 bases from J, with 11 bases between. Germline CDR1 reads MNHEY; CDR2 reads SVGAGI. The CDR3 sequence is 13 residues long. The CDR3 sequence is CASSYLQEGEAFF. Written as DNA, the CDR3 is TGTGCCAGCAGTTACCTCCAGGAAGGTGAAGCTTTCTTT.

The chain joins TRBV5-6 to TRBJ1-1; 10 positions match TRBD1. The trim removed 2 bases at V and 1 base at J, leaving 8 bases unmatched. The CDR3 length is 17 residues. Germline CDR1 is SGHDT and CDR2 is YYEEEE. The CDR3 loop reads CASSLSDRGRRNTEAFF. The CDR3 coding sequence is TGTGCCAGCAGCTTATCTGACAGGGGGCGTAGGAACACTGAAGCTTTCTTT.

The chain has TRBV5-1 and TRBJ2-1, with TRBD2 matching 11 bases. Germline CDR1 and CDR2: SGHRS and YFSETQ. The junction had 4 bases not matched to a gene; V was cut back by 0 bases and J by 5 bases. This CDR3 spans 16 amino acids. For the CDR3, the DNA is TGCGCCAGCAGCTTGGCCGGACTAGCGGGTCACAATGAGCAGTTCTTC. Protein: CASSLAGLAGHNEQFF.

The chain links TRBV29-1 to TRBJ2-2, with TRBD2 matching 7 bases. CDR3 length: 11 residues. CDR1 is SQVTM and CDR2 is ANQGSEA in the germline V gene. The V gene end was trimmed by 7 bases and the J gene end by 5 bases; junction bases not matched to a gene: 1. This CDR3 reads CSGGGTGELFF. The CDR3, as DNA: TGCAGCGGGGGGGGGACCGGGGAGCTGTTTTTT.

The rearrangement links TRBV11-2 to TRBJ1-2; 8 nucleotides align to TRBD1. Trimming removed 5 bases from V and 6 bases from J; junction bases left unmatched: 11. The CDR3 is 15 residues long. Germline CDR1 reads SGHAT; CDR2 reads FQNNGV. Here the CDR3 reads CASSAVVTGDDGYTF. CDR3 bases: TGTGCCAGCAGCGCAGTGGTGACAGGGGATGATGGCTACACCTTC.

The chain is built from TRBV6-6 and TRBJ1-2; 8 bases agree with TRBD1. This CDR3 spans 15 amino acids. V lost 6 bases and J lost 4; bases outside the gene matches: 10. Germline values: CDR1 MNHNY, CDR2 SVGAGI (reference sequence). Here the CDR3 reads CASRTAGGQSYGYTF. In DNA, the CDR3 is TGTGCCAGCAGAACAGCAGGGGGCCAGTCCTATGGCTACACCTTC.

The V and J genes are TRBV5-6 and TRBJ2-5; TRBD2 is a possible D gene (6 bases). CDR1 and CDR2 (germline): SGHDT, YYEEEE. The V gene lost 4 bases and the J gene lost 7 bases, with 14 bases spanning the gap. This CDR3 spans 13 amino acids. The CDR3 spells CASSLSGPGTQYF. CDR3 sequence (DNA): TGTGCCAGCAGCCTTAGCGGACCAGGGACCCAGTACTTC.

V gene TRBV12-5 combines with J gene TRBJ2-5, with a tentative D call TRBD1 (5 bases). The V gene's germline CDR1 is LGHNT and CDR2 FRNRAP. This CDR3 is 15 amino acids long. V was trimmed by 1 base and J by 1 base, leaving 10 bases between them. The CDR3 DNA follows: TGTGCTAGTGGTTTGGAAGGACATCTCCAAGAGACCCAGTACTTC. Amino acids: CASGLEGHLQETQYF.

This chain uses TRBV7-2 with TRBJ2-1; TRBD2 agrees at 7 bases. The germline V gene encodes CDR1 SGHTA and CDR2 FQGNSA. The J segment lost 0 bases and the V segment lost 4 bases, leaving 3 bases of the junction unmatched. The CDR3 runs to 15 residues. In nucleotides, the CDR3 is TGTGCCAGCAGCTACCGGGACTACTCCTACAATGAGCAGTTCTTC. Its protein product is CASSYRDYSYNEQFF.

The chain recombines TRBV14 with TRBJ1-1; D unclear. Germline V gene lookup returns CDR1 SGHDN and CDR2 FVKESK. The CDR3 is made up of 13 amino acids. V was trimmed by 0 bases and J by 8 bases, leaving 10 bases between them. DNA for the CDR3: TGTGCCAGCAGCCAAGATCGGGTAAGGGAAGCTTTCTTT. It yields the protein CASSQDRVREAFF.

The chain joins TRBV28 to TRBJ2-3; 7 bases agree with TRBD1. This CDR3 has 15 residues. Trimming cost V 6 bases and J 2 bases; bases outside gene matches: 8. Germline V CDR1 and CDR2: MDHEN, SYDVKM. The chain's CDR3 is CASRTDRVYTDTQYF. For the CDR3, the DNA is TGTGCCAGCAGGACCGACAGGGTATACACAGATACGCAGTATTTT.

The chain has TRBV7-3 and TRBJ2-1, with 7 bases matching TRBD1. V was pared by 5 bases and J by 2 bases, with 6 bases of the junction left unmatched. CDR1 SGHTA and CDR2 FQGTGA come from the germline V gene. The CDR3 is 15 residues long. The CDR3: CASSPPGTAYNEQFF. The CDR3 bases are TGTGCCAGCAGCCCCCCTGGGACAGCCTACAATGAGCAGTTCTTC.

The chain links TRBV6-4 to TRBJ2-2; unclear D gene. The germline V and J ends were trimmed by 2 bases and 3 bases, with 4 bases remaining between them. The CDR3 totals 13 residues. Per the germline V gene, CDR1 is MRHNA and CDR2 is SNTAGT. CDR3 coding DNA: TGTGCCAGCAGTGACGACTACACCGGGGAGCTGTTTTTT. Amino acid sequence: CASSDDYTGELFF.

This chain joins TRBV9 and TRBJ2-1, with a weak D call TRBD2 (5 bases). Germline CDR1 reads SGDLS; CDR2 reads YYNGEE. The CDR3 has 15 amino acids. The ends were cut back, 1 base at V and 4 bases at J, with 12 bases in the middle. CDR3 coding DNA: TGTGCCAGCAGCGTAAGCGGAGTCATTTACAATGAGCAGTTCTTC. Its protein is CASSVSGVIYNEQFF.

The chain recombines TRBV28 with TRBJ2-2; no clear D. Germline loops: CDR1 MDHEN, CDR2 SYDVKM. Trimming stripped 2 bases from V and 2 bases from J, with 6 bases between. There are 14 residues in the CDR3. Written as DNA, the CDR3 is TGTGCCAGCAGTTTAGTAGATAACACCGGGGAGCTGTTTTTT. Translation gives CASSLVDNTGELFF.

This clone was seen a few times. The rearrangement joins TRBV14 to TRBJ2-1; possibly TRBD1 for D (5 bases). This CDR3 is built from 15 residues. Germline values: CDR1 SGHDN, CDR2 FVKESK. Trimming left V 1 base short and J 5 bases short, with 12 bases between. CDR3: CASSQGLGPNNEQFF. For the CDR3, the DNA is TGTGCCAGCAGCCAAGGACTGGGGCCCAACAATGAGCAGTTCTTC. Complete variable domain (other parts from reference TRBV14 and TRBJ2-1): EAGVTQFPSHSVIEKGQTVTLRCDPISGHDNLYWYRRVMGKEIKFLLHFVKESKQDESGMPNNRFLAERTGGTYSTLKVQPAELEDSGVYFCASSQGLGPNNEQFFGPGTRLTVL.

The rearrangement links TRBV6-5 to TRBJ1-5, with D perhaps TRBD1 (6 bases). CDR1 and CDR2 (germline): MNHEY, SVGAGI. The germline V and J ends were trimmed by 6 bases and 7 bases, with 13 bases remaining between them. The CDR3 is 13 amino acids. The CDR3 DNA is TGTGCCAGCAGAGGACAGTTAGGCCAGCCCCAGCATTTT. This translates into CASRGQLGQPQHF.

The rearrangement joins TRBV11-1 to TRBJ2-1; TRBD2 aligns across 8 bases. Germline trimming cut 4 bases from V and 6 bases from J; bases unmatched to any gene: 2. Germline loops: CDR1 SGHAT, CDR2 FQDESV (reference sequence). The CDR3 contains 13 residues. The CDR3 here is CASSSGTSNEQFF. DNA for the CDR3: TGTGCCAGCAGCTCAGGGACTAGCAATGAGCAGTTCTTC.